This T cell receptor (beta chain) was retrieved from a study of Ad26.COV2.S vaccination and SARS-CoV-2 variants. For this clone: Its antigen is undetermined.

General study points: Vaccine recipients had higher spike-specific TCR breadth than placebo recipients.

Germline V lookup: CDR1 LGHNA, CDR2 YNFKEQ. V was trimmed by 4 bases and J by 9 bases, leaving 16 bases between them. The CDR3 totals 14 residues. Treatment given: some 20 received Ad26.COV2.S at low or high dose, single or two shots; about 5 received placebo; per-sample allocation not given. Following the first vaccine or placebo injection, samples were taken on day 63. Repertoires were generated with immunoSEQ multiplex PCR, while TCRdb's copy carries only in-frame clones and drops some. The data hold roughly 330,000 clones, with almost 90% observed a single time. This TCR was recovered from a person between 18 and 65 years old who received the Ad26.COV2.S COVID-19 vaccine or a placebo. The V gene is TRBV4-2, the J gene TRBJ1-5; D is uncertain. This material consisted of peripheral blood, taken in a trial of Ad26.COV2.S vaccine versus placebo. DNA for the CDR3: TGTGCCAGCAGCCCCCGGAACGCTTTAGGGCCCCAGCATTTT. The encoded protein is CASSPRNALGPQHF.